Presented here are 28 T cell receptor beta chains from one specimen sequenced in a study of blood T cells in healthy people across ages. Combining a sample-barcoded 5' primer with a J-beta primer mix, a second PCR ran for about 6 to 12 cycles. TCRdb reprocessed the 5' RACE reads via MiXCR and lists one record per CDR3 protein. The sample lists over 950,000 distinct CDR3 sequences, more than 30% occurring once. The sequencing sample was made of blood. The receptors here all came from a man between 18 and 35 years old in good health.

The rearrangement uses TRBV12-3 or TRBV12-4 and TRBJ2-6; D remains unclear. There are 17 residues in the CDR3. Between the trimmed V and J ends, which lost 5 bases and 3 bases, there was a span of 17 bases. The CDR3 reads CASSSQDKGNGANVLTF. The DNA for the CDR3 is TGTGCCAGCAGTAGCCAAGACAAGGGAAATGGGGCCAACGTCCTGACTTTC.

The V gene is TRBV20-1, the J gene TRBJ2-5; D is undetermined. Germline V gives CDR1 DFQATT, CDR2 SNEGSKA (reference sequence). V dropped 7 bases and J dropped 0 bases, with 9 bases sitting between them. CDR3 size: 12 residues. CDR3 in DNA: TGCAGTGTGCTTGGGGACCAAGAGACCCAGTACTTC. It yields the protein CSVLGDQETQYF.

The chain has TRBV4-2 and TRBJ1-6; 7 bases match TRBD1. Germline CDR1 is LGHNA and CDR2 is YNFKEQ. This CDR3 is 17 amino acids long. After removal of 4 bases from V and 2 bases from J, the junction contained 8 bases not matched to a gene. This chain's CDR3 is CASSRGSQGTYNSPLHF. CDR3 coding DNA: TGTGCCAGCAGCCGGGGATCACAGGGGACCTATAATTCACCCCTCCACTTT.

This sequence joins TRBV6-2 or TRBV6-3 and TRBJ2-7, with D possibly being TRBD1 (5 bases). V lost 10 bases and J lost 3, with 10 bases in between. This CDR3 comprises 11 residues. CDR1 and CDR2 from the germline V gene are MNHEY and SVGEGT. The CDR3 coding sequence is TGTGCCACTCGAAGGGGCTACGAGCAGTACTTC. This translates into CATRRGYEQYF.

The gene calls are TRBV12-3 or TRBV12-4 and TRBJ2-1; a possible D gene is TRBD2 (5 bases). There are 13 residues in the CDR3. Trimming removed 1 base at V and 10 bases at J, with 11 bases between. CDR3 in amino acids: CASSLDGRGEQFF. CDR3 DNA: TGTGCCAGCAGTTTAGACGGACGGGGAGAGCAGTTCTTC.

This clonotype was counted only a few times. This chain joins TRBV6-6 and TRBJ1-4, with D perhaps matching TRBD1 (5 bases). V was pared by 2 bases and J by 8 bases, with 15 bases between. Germline values: CDR1 MNHNY, CDR2 SVGAGI (reference sequence). This CDR3 has 15 amino acids. CDR3 loop: CASSYRQGVGEKLFF. In DNA, the CDR3 is TGTGCCAGCAGTTACCGCCAGGGTGTCGGGGAAAAACTGTTTTTT.

There are many counts of this clonotype. V gene TRBV27 combines with J gene TRBJ2-5; weak D call: TRBD2 (7 bases). V was shortened by 6 bases and J by 2 bases, with 19 bases between the two germline ends. Germline V CDR1 and CDR2: MNHEY, SMNVEV (reference sequence). This CDR3 contains 16 residues. The CDR3 DNA sequence: TGTGCCAGCAGCCTATATGCGGGGGCCACACAAGAGACCCAGTACTTC. Its protein product is CASSLYAGATQETQYF.

The chain carries TRBV6-2 or TRBV6-3 and TRBJ2-3; D possibly corresponds to TRBD1 (6 bases). With 11 bases removed from V and 7 bases from J, the gap between germline ends came to 13 bases. The CDR3 spans 11 residues. The V gene's germline CDR1 is MNHEY and CDR2 SVGEGT. The CDR3 here is CACAQGNTQYF. CDR3 bases: TGTGCCTGCGCTCAGGGGAATACGCAGTATTTT.

This clonotype was seen ten or more times. The gene calls are TRBV20-1 and TRBJ2-5; D is unclear. Germline-derived CDR1 and CDR2 are DFQATT and SNEGSKA (reference sequence). V was pared by 0 bases and J by 2 bases, with 10 bases between. The CDR3 has 14 amino acids. The CDR3 here is CSARDSVIQETQYF. For the CDR3, the DNA is TGCAGTGCTAGAGATTCCGTTATTCAAGAGACCCAGTACTTC.

The chain couples TRBV6-2 or TRBV6-3 to TRBJ2-7; 7 positions agree with TRBD1. CDR3 length equals 14 residues. Per germline, CDR1 MNHEY and CDR2 SVGEGT. V lost 6 bases and J lost 6; bases outside the gene matches: 11. CDR3 coding DNA: TGTGCCAGCAGCCAAGATGACAGGGTAGGCGAGCAGTACTTC. It is translated as CASSQDDRVGEQYF.

Written as DNA, the CDR3 is TGTGCCAGCAGCTTCGTTAGCGGGGGGGCCTACAATGAGCAGTTCTTC. The encoded protein is CASSFVSGGAYNEQFF. The V and J genes are TRBV5-5 and TRBJ2-1; TRBD2 aligns across 11 bases. CDR3 length: 16 residues. V trimming: 2 bases; J trimming: 2 bases; junction bases outside the gene matches: 3. The germline gives CDR1 SGHKS, CDR2 YYEKEE (reference sequence).

This clonotype was picked up a small number of times. This chain joins TRBV6-6 and TRBJ1-4; 9 bases are shared with TRBD1. CDR3 length equals 14 residues. The J segment lost 7 bases and the V segment lost 0 bases, leaving 0 bases of the junction unmatched. Germline assignment: CDR1 MNHNY and CDR2 SVGAGI (reference sequence). The CDR3 coding sequence is TGTGCCAGCAGTTACTCGGACAGGGGTGAAAAACTGTTTTTT. Residues: CASSYSDRGEKLFF.

This clonotype was detected many times. V and J are TRBV2 and TRBJ2-3; the D is unclear. Germline V gene lookup returns CDR1 SNHLY and CDR2 FYNNEI. The V and J ends lost 4 bases and 4 bases respectively, with 12 bases between them. There are 14 residues in the CDR3. In DNA form, the CDR3 reads TGTGCCAGCAGTGTTGGGAACACGCCAGATACGCAGTATTTT. It codes for CASSVGNTPDTQYF.

This clonotype was seen a few times. V usage is TRBV7-2 and J usage is TRBJ1-5; TRBD1 is a possible D gene (6 bases). CDR1 SGHTA and CDR2 FQGNSA come from the germline V gene. The CDR3 length is 14 residues. The V end was cut by 3 bases, the J end by 6 bases, with 12 bases between. The CDR3 protein is CASSFLQGGQPQHF. The CDR3 DNA is TGTGCCAGCAGCTTTTTACAGGGAGGTCAGCCCCAGCATTTT.

This clonotype turned up a few times. The gene calls are TRBV15 and TRBJ1-1, with D unresolved. This CDR3 comprises 13 residues. Germline CDR1 and CDR2: LNHNV and YYDKDF (reference sequence). Trimming took 9 bases from V and 5 from J, leaving 16 bases between them. The CDR3 nucleotides are TGTGCCACTTCGGCGGGCCCACGTACTGAAGCTTTCTTT. Its protein is CATSAGPRTEAFF.

The chain carries TRBV28 and TRBJ2-1; either TRBD1 or TRBD2 may supply D (5 bases each). The CDR3 is 13 amino acids. The germline CDR1 and CDR2 sequences are MDHEN and SYDVKM. Trimming pared 4 bases from V and 8 bases from J, leaving 12 bases between. CDR3 nucleotides: TGTGCCAGCAGTTGCAGGATGGGGGATGAGCAGTTCTTC. Translating it yields CASSCRMGDEQFF.

This clonotype has more than one count but fewer than ten. The chain is built from TRBV5-4 and TRBJ1-1, with D tentatively TRBD1 (6 bases). Trimming removed 7 bases at V and 3 bases at J, with 13 bases between. Germline V gene data show CDR1 as SGHNT and CDR2 as YYREEE (reference sequence). This CDR3 comprises 13 residues. The CDR3 region is CASRGQYHTEAFF. DNA of the CDR3: TGTGCCAGCCGCGGACAGTACCACACTGAAGCTTTCTTT.

The V call is TRBV6-5, the J call TRBJ2-1; 9 bases agree with TRBD2. The trim removed 0 bases at V and 6 bases at J, leaving 9 bases unmatched. Germline V lookup: CDR1 MNHEY, CDR2 SVGAGI. The CDR3 is 17 residues long. The CDR3 loop is CASSYSLAGALLNEQFF. The DNA of the CDR3 is TGTGCCAGCAGTTACTCCTTAGCGGGAGCTTTGCTCAATGAGCAGTTCTTC.

The V call is TRBV12-3 or TRBV12-4, the J call TRBJ2-1; tentatively, D is TRBD1 (6 bases). Trimming took 5 bases from V and 4 from J, leaving 12 bases between them. The CDR3 length is 14 residues. DNA for the CDR3: TGTGCCAGCAGTGGGGACACCCGTTACAATGAGCAGTTCTTC. It specifies CASSGDTRYNEQFF.

This clonotype was seen just once. The chain is built from TRBV6-2 or TRBV6-3 and TRBJ1-2; D perhaps matches TRBD1 (6 bases). Germline V gives CDR1 MNHEY, CDR2 SVGEGT. Trimming left V 5 bases short and J 10 bases short, with 14 bases between. The CDR3 has 12 amino acids. CDR3 DNA: TGTGCCAGCAGTAACACAGGGAACGACTACACCTTC. It codes for CASSNTGNDYTF.

This rearrangement joins TRBV7-3 to TRBJ2-1, with D possibly being TRBD2 (6 bases). The germline V gene encodes CDR1 SGHTA and CDR2 FQGTGA. The CDR3 is made up of 13 amino acids. Trimming took off 3 bases at V and 8 bases at J, with 11 bases between the two ends. The CDR3 DNA is TGTGCCAGCAGCTTGACTAGGAGGGATGAGCAGTTCTTC. Amino acids: CASSLTRRDEQFF.

This clonotype came up many times. This rearrangement joins TRBV10-3 to TRBJ2-5; 10 bases are shared with TRBD1. V was pared by 4 bases and J by 5 bases, with 4 bases of the junction left unmatched. The CDR3 runs 14 residues. Germline CDR1 reads ENHRY; CDR2 reads SYGVKD. CDR3 nucleotide sequence: TGTGCCATCAGTGTTAGGGACAGGGGCGAGACCCAGTACTTC. It yields the protein CAISVRDRGETQYF.

This clonotype came up a few times. The gene calls are TRBV12-3 or TRBV12-4 and TRBJ1-2; tentative D call: TRBD1 (5 bases). The CDR3 totals 12 residues. Trimming stripped 5 bases from V and 7 bases from J, with 11 bases between. The CDR3 DNA sequence: TGTGCCAGCAGTCCTCAGGGTCGTGGCTACACCTTC. Translating gives CASSPQGRGYTF.

This clonotype was found once. The gene calls are TRBV27 and TRBJ1-5; D unresolved. Germline-derived CDR1 and CDR2 are MNHEY and SMNVEV (reference sequence). Trimming left V 6 bases short and J 5 bases short, with 8 bases between. The CDR3 runs to 12 residues. As DNA, the CDR3 is TGTGCCAGCAGGAGTACCGATCAGCCCCAGCATTTT. Translating it yields CASRSTDQPQHF.

The V and J genes are TRBV20-1 and TRBJ2-1, with D unclear. CDR3 length: 11 residues. CDR1 and CDR2 (germline): DFQATT, SNEGSKA (reference sequence). V lost 7 bases, J lost 9 bases, and 13 bases lay in between. DNA for the CDR3: TGCAGTGTTTCCAGCTCCACTGAGCAGTTCTTC. It yields the protein CSVSSSTEQFF.

A single count supports this clonotype. The gene calls are TRBV16 and TRBJ1-5; 10 bases agree with TRBD1. With V trimmed by 2 bases and J by 4 bases, 8 bases remained unmatched. Germline V gives CDR1 KGHSY, CDR2 FQNENV. CDR3 length: 17 residues. CDR3 amino acids: CASSQGGQGGKNQPQHF. CDR3 bases: TGTGCCAGCAGCCAAGGAGGACAGGGGGGGAAAAATCAGCCCCAGCATTTT.

The rearrangement links TRBV29-1 to TRBJ1-2; D uncertain. Germline assignment: CDR1 SQVTM and CDR2 ANQGSEA. The CDR3 totals 11 residues. Trimming took off 3 bases at V and 8 bases at J, with 10 bases between the two ends. CDR3 loop: CSVERGGGYTF. The CDR3 DNA sequence: TGCAGCGTTGAGAGAGGTGGAGGCTACACCTTC. The variable domain in full, completed from reference TRBV29-1 and TRBJ1-2, reads SAVISQKPSRDICQRGTSLTIQCQVDSQVTMMFWYRQQPGQSLTLIATANQGSEATYESGFVIDKFPISRPNLTFSTLTVSNMSPEDSSIYLCSVERGGGYTFGSGTRLTVV.

V usage is TRBV9 and J usage is TRBJ2-5; D may be TRBD1 or TRBD2 (6 bases each). This CDR3 region has 15 residues. Germline values: CDR1 SGDLS, CDR2 YYNGEE. With 0 bases removed from V and 11 bases from J, the gap between germline ends came to 20 bases. In nucleotides, the CDR3 is TGTGCCAGCAGCGTAGAAGGGGGGCCAGGTAATGAGCAGTACTTC. This codes for CASSVEGGPGNEQYF.